The present entry profiles one T cell receptor (beta chain) with its context. Its target antigen remains unknown. No much larger clone is present one base from it, and per-base qualities are unavailable. This sample was taken from a study of OX40 agonist ivuxolimab in advanced cancers. General notes on the study: The costimulatory receptor OX40 (CD134) was targeted by ivuxolimab, a fully human IgG2 agonistic monoclonal antibody. The paper describes the monotherapy dose-escalation part (N of about 52 patients) of the phase I trial of ivuxolimab. Of the roughly 51 dose-escalation patients, hepatocellular carcinoma was present in about 20, melanoma in around 15, renal cell carcinoma in 9 and head and neck cancer in 9. Three dose-escalation patients achieved partial responses, one with hepatocellular carcinoma and two with cutaneous melanoma. Intravenous ivuxolimab was administered to patients every 2 weeks at six dose levels: 0.01, 0.1, 0.3, 1.5, 3 and 10 mg/kg. Patients were allowed to have had prior anti-PD-1, anti-PD-L1 or anti-CTLA-4 therapy, and approximately 43% of the dose-escalation patients had previously received checkpoint inhibitors. In the dose-escalation cohort, 82.7% of patients were male, and the mean age was approximately 60 years, with a range of roughly 20 to 79. Peripheral TCRbeta sequencing aimed to test whether ivuxolimab altered TCR sequence diversity and caused clonal T-cell expansion.

Study-wide conclusions, independent of this receptor: At doses from 0.1 to 3.0 mg/kg, clonal expansion was seen in both CD4+ and CD8+ blood T cells between baseline and week 6. On average, CD8+ T cells showed more expanded clones than CD4+ T cells after ivuxolimab. In the 0.1-3.0 mg/kg groups, partial responders had among the lowest normalized peripheral clonal expansion, particularly in CD8+ T cells. Which antigens the clonally expanded peripheral T cells were specific for was not determined. Low levels of normalized T-cell clonal expansion were also seen in some patients who did not respond.

Patients with a history of autoimmune disease or receiving systemic immunosuppression were excluded from the trial. Peripheral blood for TCR sequencing was collected from all dose cohorts at baseline, on cycle 4 day 1, and on cycle 7 day 1. Samples were obtained from an open-label, multicenter, first-in-human phase I dose-escalation trial of ivuxolimab. Adults with locally advanced or metastatic melanoma, renal cell carcinoma, hepatocellular carcinoma or head and neck squamous cell carcinoma were enrolled in the trial. Before TCR sequencing, CD4+ T cells and CD8+ T cells from peripheral blood were sorted into separate populations. As encoded in the germline V gene, CDR1 is LGHNA while CDR2 is YSLEER. Taken from cysteine to phenylalanine, the CDR3 has 14 residues. Only the CDR3 part of the read is kept: 42 bases, read in frame from the first base. Trimming takes 4 bases from V and 2 bases from J, and the germline ends sit 12 bases apart.

Genomic DNA was extracted from sorted cells for sequencing of the TCRbeta CDR3 region. The immunoSEQ Assay was used to sequence the TCRbeta CDR3 regions. As stored in TCRdb, this immuneACCESS dataset retains in-frame rearrangements with V and J assigned. A fraction of the clones does not appear; measured against another copy, unresolved V genes explain less than half of the discrepancy, and the remainder lacks a known reason. Across this sample there are 40,000 to 60,000 clones, with about 86% seen only once. The ten largest clones capture approximately 1.7% of the sample. The rearrangement combines TRBV4-3 with TRBJ2-7, with the D gene not clear enough to name. The sequence was obtained from an adult with an advanced solid tumor such as melanoma, head and neck, liver or kidney cancer. Sample: CD4+ or CD8+ T cells sorted from blood, taken in a trial of the OX40 agonist ivuxolimab. The CDR3 reads as follows: CASSPRHTAYEQYF. The DNA is as follows: TGCGCCAGCAGCCCAAGACATACAGCCTACGAGCAGTACTTC.